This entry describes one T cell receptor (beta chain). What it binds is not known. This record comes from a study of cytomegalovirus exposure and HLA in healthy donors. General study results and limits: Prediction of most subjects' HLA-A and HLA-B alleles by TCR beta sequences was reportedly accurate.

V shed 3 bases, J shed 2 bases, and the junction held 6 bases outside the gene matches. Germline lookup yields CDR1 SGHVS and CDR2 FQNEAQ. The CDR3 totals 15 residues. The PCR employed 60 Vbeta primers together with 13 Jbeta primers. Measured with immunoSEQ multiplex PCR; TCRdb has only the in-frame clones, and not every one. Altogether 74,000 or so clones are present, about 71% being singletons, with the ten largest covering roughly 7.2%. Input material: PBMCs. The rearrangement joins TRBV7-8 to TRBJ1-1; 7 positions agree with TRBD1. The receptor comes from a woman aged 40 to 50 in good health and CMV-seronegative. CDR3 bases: TGTGCCAGCAGCTTGGCGCGGGACAGTAACACTGAAGCTTTCTTT. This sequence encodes CASSLARDSNTEAFF.